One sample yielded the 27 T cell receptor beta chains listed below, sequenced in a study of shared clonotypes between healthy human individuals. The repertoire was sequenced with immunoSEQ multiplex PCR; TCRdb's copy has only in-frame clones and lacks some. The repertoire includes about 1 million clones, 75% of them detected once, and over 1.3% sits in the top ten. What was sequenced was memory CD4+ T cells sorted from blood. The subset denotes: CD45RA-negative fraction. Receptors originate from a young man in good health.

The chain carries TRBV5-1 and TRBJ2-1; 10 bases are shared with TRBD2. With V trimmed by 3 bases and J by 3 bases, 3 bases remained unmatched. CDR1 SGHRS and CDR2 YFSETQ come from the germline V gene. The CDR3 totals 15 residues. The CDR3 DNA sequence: TGCGCCAGCAGCTCCGCTAGCGGGAGCTACAATGAGCAGTTCTTC. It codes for CASSSASGSYNEQFF.

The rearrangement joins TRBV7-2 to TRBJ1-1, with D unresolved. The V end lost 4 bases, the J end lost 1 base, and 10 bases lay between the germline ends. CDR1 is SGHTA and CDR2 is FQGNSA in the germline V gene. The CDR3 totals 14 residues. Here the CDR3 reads CASSSIGTNTEAFF. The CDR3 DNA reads TGTGCCAGCAGCTCCATTGGTACGAACACTGAAGCTTTCTTT.

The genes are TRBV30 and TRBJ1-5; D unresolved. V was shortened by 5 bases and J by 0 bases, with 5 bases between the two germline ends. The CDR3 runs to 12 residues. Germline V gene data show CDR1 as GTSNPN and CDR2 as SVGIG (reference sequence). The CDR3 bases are TGTGCCTGGTGGTATAGCAATCAGCCCCAGCATTTT. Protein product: CAWWYSNQPQHF.

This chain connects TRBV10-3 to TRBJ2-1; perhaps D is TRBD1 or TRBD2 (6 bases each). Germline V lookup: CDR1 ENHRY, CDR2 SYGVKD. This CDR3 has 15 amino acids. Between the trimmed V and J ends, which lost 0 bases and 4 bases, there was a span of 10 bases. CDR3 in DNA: TGTGCCATCAGTGAGTCAGGGGGGACATACAATGAGCAGTTCTTC. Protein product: CAISESGGTYNEQFF.

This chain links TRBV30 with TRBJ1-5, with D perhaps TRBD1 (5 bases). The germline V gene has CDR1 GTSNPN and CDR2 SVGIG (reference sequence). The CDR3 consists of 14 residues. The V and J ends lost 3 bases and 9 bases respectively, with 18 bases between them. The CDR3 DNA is TGTGCCTGGAGGGCCGGGACTCCCGGAGGGCCCCAGCATTTT. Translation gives CAWRAGTPGGPQHF.

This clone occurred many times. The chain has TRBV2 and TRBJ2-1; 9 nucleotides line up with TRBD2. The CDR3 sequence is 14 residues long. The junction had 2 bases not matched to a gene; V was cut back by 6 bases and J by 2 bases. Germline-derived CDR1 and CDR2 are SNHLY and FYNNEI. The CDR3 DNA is TGTGCCAGCAGAGGCGGGGGGGCCTACAATGAGCAGTTCTTC. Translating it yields CASRGGGAYNEQFF.

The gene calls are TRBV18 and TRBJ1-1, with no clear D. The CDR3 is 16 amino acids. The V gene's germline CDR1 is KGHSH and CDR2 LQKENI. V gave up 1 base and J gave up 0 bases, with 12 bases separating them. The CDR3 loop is CASSPHAPDMNTEAFF. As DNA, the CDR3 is TGTGCCAGCTCACCACATGCCCCGGATATGAACACTGAAGCTTTCTTT.

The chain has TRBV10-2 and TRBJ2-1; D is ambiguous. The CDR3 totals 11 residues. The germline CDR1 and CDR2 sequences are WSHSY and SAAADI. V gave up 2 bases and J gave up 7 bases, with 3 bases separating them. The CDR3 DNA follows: TGCGCCAGCAGTGAGATGAATGAGCAGTTCTTC. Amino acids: CASSEMNEQFF.

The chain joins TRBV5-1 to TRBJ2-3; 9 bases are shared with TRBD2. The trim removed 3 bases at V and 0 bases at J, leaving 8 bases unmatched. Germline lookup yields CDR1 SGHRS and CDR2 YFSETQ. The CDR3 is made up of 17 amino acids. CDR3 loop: CASSSNIAGASTDTQYF. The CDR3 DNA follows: TGCGCCAGCAGCTCCAACATAGCGGGGGCCAGCACAGATACGCAGTATTTT.

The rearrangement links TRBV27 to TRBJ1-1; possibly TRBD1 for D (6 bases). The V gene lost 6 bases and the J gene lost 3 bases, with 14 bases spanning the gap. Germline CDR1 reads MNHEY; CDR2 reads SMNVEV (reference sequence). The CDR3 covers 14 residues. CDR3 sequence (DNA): TGTGCCAGCAGCTTCAGGGGCGCTGACACTGAAGCTTTCTTT. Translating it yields CASSFRGADTEAFF.

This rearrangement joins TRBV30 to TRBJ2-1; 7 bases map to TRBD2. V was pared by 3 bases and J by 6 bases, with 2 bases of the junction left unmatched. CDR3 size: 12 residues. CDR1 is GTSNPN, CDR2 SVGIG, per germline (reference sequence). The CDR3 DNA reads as TGTGCCTGGAGGCGCGGGAGCAATGAGCAGTTCTTC. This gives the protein CAWRRGSNEQFF.

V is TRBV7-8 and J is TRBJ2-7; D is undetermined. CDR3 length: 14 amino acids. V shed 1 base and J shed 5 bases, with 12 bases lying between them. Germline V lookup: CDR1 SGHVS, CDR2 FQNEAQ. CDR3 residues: CASSLVGWLHEQYF. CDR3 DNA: TGTGCCAGCAGCTTAGTCGGTTGGTTGCACGAGCAGTACTTC.

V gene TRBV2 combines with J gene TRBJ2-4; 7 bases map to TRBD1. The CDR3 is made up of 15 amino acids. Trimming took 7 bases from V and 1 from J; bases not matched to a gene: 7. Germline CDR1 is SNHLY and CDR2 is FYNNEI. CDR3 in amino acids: CASKPGGGAKNIQYF. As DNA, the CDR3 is TGTGCCAGCAAGCCAGGGGGTGGTGCCAAAAACATTCAGTACTTC.

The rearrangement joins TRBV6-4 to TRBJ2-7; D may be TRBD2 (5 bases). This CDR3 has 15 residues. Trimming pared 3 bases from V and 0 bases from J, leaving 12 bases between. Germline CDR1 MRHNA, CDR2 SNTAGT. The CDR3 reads CASSDPAESSYEQYF. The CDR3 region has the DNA TGTGCCAGCAGTGATCCAGCGGAGAGCTCCTACGAGCAGTACTTC.

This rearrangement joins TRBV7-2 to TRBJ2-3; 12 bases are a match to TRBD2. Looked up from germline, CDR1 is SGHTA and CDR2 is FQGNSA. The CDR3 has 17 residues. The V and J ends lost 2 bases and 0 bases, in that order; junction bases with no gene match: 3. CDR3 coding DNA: TGTGCCAGCAGCTTAACTAGCGGGGGGCCAAGCACAGATACGCAGTATTTT. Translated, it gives CASSLTSGGPSTDTQYF. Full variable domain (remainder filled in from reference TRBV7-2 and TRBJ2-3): GAGVSQSPSNKVTEKGKDVELRCDPISGHTALYWYRQSLGQGLEFLIYFQGNSAPDKSGLPSDRFSAERTGGSVSTLTIQRTQQEDSAVYLCASSLTSGGPSTDTQYFGPGTRLTVL.

In DNA, the CDR3 is TGTGCCAGCAGCTCGTCCCGGGACAGGAACAGATACTATGGCTACACCTTC. Encoded protein: CASSSSRDRNRYYGYTF. The chain recombines TRBV5-6 with TRBJ1-2, with 8 bases identical to TRBD1. The CDR3 runs 17 residues. Germline CDR1 is SGHDT and CDR2 is YYEEEE. Unmatched junction bases numbered 13, after V lost 3 bases and J lost 3 bases.

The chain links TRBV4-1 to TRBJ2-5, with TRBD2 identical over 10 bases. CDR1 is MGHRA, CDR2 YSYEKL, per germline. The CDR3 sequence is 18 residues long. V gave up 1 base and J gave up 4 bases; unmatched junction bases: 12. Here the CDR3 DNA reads TGCGCCAGCAGCCAAGCCCCTAGCGGGGGCATCCGAGCAGAGACCCAGTACTTC. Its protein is CASSQAPSGGIRAETQYF.

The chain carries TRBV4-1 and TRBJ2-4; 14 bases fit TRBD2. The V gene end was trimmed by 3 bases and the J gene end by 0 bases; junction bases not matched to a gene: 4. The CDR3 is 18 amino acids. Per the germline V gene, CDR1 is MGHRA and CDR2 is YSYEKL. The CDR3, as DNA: TGCGCCAGCAGCCAGGGACTAGCGGGGGCCCTAGCCAAAAACATTCAGTACTTC. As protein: CASSQGLAGALAKNIQYF.

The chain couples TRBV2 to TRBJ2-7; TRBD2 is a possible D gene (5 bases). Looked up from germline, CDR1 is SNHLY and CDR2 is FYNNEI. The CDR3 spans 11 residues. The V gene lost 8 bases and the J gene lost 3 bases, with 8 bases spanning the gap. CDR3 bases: TGTGCCAGCCTCCGGGGCTACGAGCAGTACTTC. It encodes CASLRGYEQYF.

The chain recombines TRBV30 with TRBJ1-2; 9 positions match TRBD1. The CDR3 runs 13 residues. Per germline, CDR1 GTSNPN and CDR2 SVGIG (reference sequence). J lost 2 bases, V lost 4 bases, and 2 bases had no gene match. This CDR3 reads CAWTGQGNYGYTF. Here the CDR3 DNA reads TGTGCCTGGACGGGACAGGGAAACTATGGCTACACCTTC. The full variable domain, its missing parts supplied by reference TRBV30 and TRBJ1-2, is SQTIHQWPATLVQPVGSPLSLECTVEGTSNPNLYWYRQAAGRGLQLLFYSVGIGQISSEVPQNLSASRPQDRQFILSSKKLLLSDSGFYLCAWTGQGNYGYTFGSGTRLTVV.

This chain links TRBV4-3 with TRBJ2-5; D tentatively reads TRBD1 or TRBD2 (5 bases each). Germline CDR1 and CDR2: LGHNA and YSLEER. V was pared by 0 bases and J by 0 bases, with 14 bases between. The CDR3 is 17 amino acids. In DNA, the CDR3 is TGCGCCAGCAGCCAAGAGTTGATAGGGGAGTACCAAGAGACCCAGTACTTC. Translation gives CASSQELIGEYQETQYF.

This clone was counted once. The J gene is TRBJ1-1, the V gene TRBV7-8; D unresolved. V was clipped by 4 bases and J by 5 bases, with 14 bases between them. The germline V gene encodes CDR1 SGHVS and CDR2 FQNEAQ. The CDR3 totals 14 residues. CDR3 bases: TGTGCCAGCAGCTCAAACTTGTTCCGGACTGAAGCTTTCTTT. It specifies CASSSNLFRTEAFF.

For the CDR3, the DNA is TGTGCCAGCAGTACTAGCGGGAGTCAGGCAGATACGCAGTATTTT. The encoded protein is CASSTSGSQADTQYF. The V and J genes are TRBV2 and TRBJ2-3; TRBD2 matches at 11 bases. V was clipped by 5 bases and J by 4 bases; unmatched bases: 5. Per the germline V gene, CDR1 is SNHLY and CDR2 is FYNNEI. The CDR3 is 15 residues long.

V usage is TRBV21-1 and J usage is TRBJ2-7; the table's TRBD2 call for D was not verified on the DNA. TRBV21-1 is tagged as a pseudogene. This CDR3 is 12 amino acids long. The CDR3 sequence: CASSNRREEQYF. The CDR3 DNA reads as TGTGCCAGCAGCAATCGCCGGGAAGAGCAGTACTTC.

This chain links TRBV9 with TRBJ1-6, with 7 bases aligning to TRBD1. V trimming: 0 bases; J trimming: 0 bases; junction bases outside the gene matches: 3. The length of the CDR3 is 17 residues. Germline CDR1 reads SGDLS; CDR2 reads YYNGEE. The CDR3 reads CASSVAGDSSYNSPLHF. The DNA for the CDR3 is TGTGCCAGCAGCGTAGCAGGGGACAGCTCCTATAATTCACCCCTCCACTTT.

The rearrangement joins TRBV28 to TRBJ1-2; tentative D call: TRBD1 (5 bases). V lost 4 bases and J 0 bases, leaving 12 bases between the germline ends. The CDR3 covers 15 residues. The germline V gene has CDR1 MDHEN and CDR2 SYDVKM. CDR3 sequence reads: CASSSPRQPNYGYTF. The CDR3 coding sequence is TGTGCCAGCAGTTCTCCGAGACAGCCTAACTATGGCTACACCTTC.

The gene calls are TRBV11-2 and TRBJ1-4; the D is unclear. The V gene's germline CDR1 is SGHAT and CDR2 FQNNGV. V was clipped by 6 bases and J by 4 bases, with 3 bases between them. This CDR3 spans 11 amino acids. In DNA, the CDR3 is TGTGCCAGCAGGCATAATGAAAAACTGTTTTTT. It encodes CASRHNEKLFF. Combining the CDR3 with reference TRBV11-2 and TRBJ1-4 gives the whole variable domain EAGVAQSPRYKIIEKRQSVAFWCNPISGHATLYWYQQILGQGPKLLIQFQNNGVVDDSQLPKDRFSAERLKGVDSTLKIQPAKLEDSAVYLCASRHNEKLFFGSGTQLSVL.